The 7 T cell receptor beta chains presented below share a single source sample, sequenced in a study of blood T cell repertoires in COVID-19 (TCRdb year 2020). The library was generated by the immunoSEQ multiplex PCR assay. TCRdb took this table from immuneACCESS and kept in-frame rearrangements with V and J called. Such tables lack part of the clones; where checked against another copy, unresolved V genes explain under half of the gap, and the rest is unexplained. Present in this sample are more than 300,000 clones, over 90% of which were seen just once. Of the sample, around 3.9% is held by the ten largest clones. Material: PBMCs or T cells enriched from blood (not recorded which). These receptors were taken from a woman aged 30 to 39 who had been exposed to COVID-19.

This chain's CDR3 is CASSLNRNSPLHF. The CDR3 DNA sequence: TGTGCCAGCAGCTTGAACAGAAATTCACCCCTCCACTTT. The J gene is TRBJ1-6, the V gene TRBV11-3; no clear D gene. This CDR3 contains 13 residues. V was clipped by 3 bases and J by 7 bases, with 7 bases between them. Germline V gives CDR1 SGHNT, CDR2 YENEEA.

This chain connects TRBV19 to TRBJ2-1, with 8 positions matching TRBD1. Germline CDR1 is LNHDA and CDR2 is SQIVND (reference sequence). The CDR3 loop spans 15 amino acids. V dropped 6 bases and J dropped 3; count of bases not matched to a gene: 7. CDR3 sequence reads: CASRPGQGNYNEQFF. The CDR3 nucleotides are TGTGCCAGTAGACCTGGACAGGGTAACTACAATGAGCAGTTCTTC. Filled out from reference TRBV19 and TRBJ2-1, the complete variable domain reads DGGITQSPKYLFRKEGQNVTLSCEQNLNHDAMYWYRQDPGQGLRLIYYSQIVNDFQKGDIAEGYSVSREKKESFPLTVTSAQKNPTAFYLCASRPGQGNYNEQFFGPGTRLTVL.

The chain carries TRBV7-9 and TRBJ1-5, with no clear D. The CDR3 runs 14 residues. Germline-derived CDR1 and CDR2 are SEHNR and FQNEAQ (reference sequence). Deletions cut 1 base from V and 3 bases from J, with 7 bases between. The DNA of the CDR3 is TGTGCCAGCAGCTTAGAGCTTTCCAATCAGCCCCAGCATTTT. This encodes CASSLELSNQPQHF.

This clone has more than one count but fewer than ten. The chain carries TRBV7-8 and TRBJ1-2, with D maybe TRBD1 (6 bases). The CDR3 loop spans 14 amino acids. The V end lost 3 bases, the J end lost 1 base, and 9 bases lay between the germline ends. Germline loops: CDR1 SGHVS, CDR2 FQNEAQ. In DNA, the CDR3 is TGTGCCAGCAGCTTCGACAGGAATAACTATGGCTACACCTTC. The encoded protein is CASSFDRNNYGYTF.

This clone was counted between two and nine times. The junction departs from germline at one end; a sequencing error may be responsible. V gene TRBV6-1 combines with J gene TRBJ1-1, with a tentative D call TRBD1 (5 bases). CDR1 and CDR2 (germline): MNHNS, SASEGT. The CDR3 is made up of 16 amino acids. CDR3 nucleotide sequence: TGTGCCAGCAGTGAAGAAATTGGCGGGGGGAACTCTGAAGCTTTCTTT. Its protein is CASSEEIGGGNSEAFF.

The chain has TRBV11-3 and TRBJ2-5; 10 positions match TRBD1. V lost 3 bases, J lost 0 bases, and 1 base stayed unmatched. Per the germline V gene, CDR1 is SGHNT and CDR2 is YENEEA. This CDR3 contains 15 residues. CDR3 in DNA: TGTGCCAGCAGCTTGGGACAGGGGTACCAAGAGACCCAGTACTTC. As protein: CASSLGQGYQETQYF.

V is TRBV19 and J is TRBJ1-2; 8 nucleotides line up with TRBD1. Per germline, CDR1 LNHDA and CDR2 SQIVND (reference sequence). The CDR3 contains 14 residues. J was trimmed by 4 bases and V by 5 bases; bases with no gene match: 6. Here the CDR3 DNA reads TGTGCCAGTAGTTCGACAGGGGAGGCCTATGGCTACACCTTC. This codes for CASSSTGEAYGYTF.